The clone carrying this T cell receptor (beta chain) was counted a few times. Its antigen is undetermined. Authors' data handling: Clinicopathological groups differed in CDR3, with these differences serving to build a distant-metastasis classifier for papillary thyroid cancer. From the PCR reads, TCRdb re-called clones with MiXCR. These V and J calls originate from TCRdb's pipeline instead of the authors' own analysis. This table holds over 65,000 clones, 9.5% to 15% found once. The sample belongs to a study of metastatic and nonmetastatic thyroid tumors. The overall study: The study looked at repertoires side by side in blood and in tumor or nodule tissue from malignant and benign thyroid patients.

Notes on the study in general: Benign nodules were reported to have significantly lower TCR beta diversity than malignant thyroid tumors, in blood and tumor.

Germline V gene data show CDR1 as SQVTM and CDR2 as ANQGSEA. There are 12 residues in the CDR3. V was clipped by 4 bases and J by 3 bases, with 10 bases between them. Every patient underwent thyroid surgery untreated. What was sequenced was tumor tissue. The receptor was derived from a female donor with papillary thyroid cancer or a benign thyroid nodule (not recorded which). Some clones in this sample may be carry-over from other donors' samples. V is TRBV29-1 and J is TRBJ2-7; D gene unclear. The CDR3 protein is CSVVWVGYEQYF. The DNA of the CDR3 is TGCAGCGTTGTATGGGTCGGCTACGAGCAGTACTTC.